The 14 T cell receptor beta chains presented below share a single source sample, sequenced in a study of T-cell memory formation after mild COVID-19. TCRdb reanalysed the 5' RACE reads using MiXCR and keeps one entry per CDR3 protein. The repertoire consists of around 320,000 distinct CDR3 sequences, with around 30% occurring once and the leading ten covering roughly 14%. The sample comprised PBMCs or a T cell subset sorted from them (not recorded which). These receptors all stem from an adult woman who had mild COVID-19 (a few samples of this study predate the infection). Cell type and time point are not known.

This chain joins TRBV27 and TRBJ1-2; the match to TRBD1 covers 10 bases. CDR3 length: 20 residues. The J segment lost 4 bases and the V segment lost 3 bases, leaving 20 bases of the junction unmatched. Germline assignment: CDR1 MNHEY and CDR2 SMNVEV (reference sequence). The CDR3 DNA is TGTGCCAGCAGTTTCGGGGGGACAGGGGCCAGCCAAGGGGATCCCTATGGCTACACCTTC. Encoded protein: CASSFGGTGASQGDPYGYTF.

The V gene is TRBV24-1, the J gene TRBJ2-2; TRBD2 is a possible D gene (6 bases). CDR3 length: 16 residues. Germline V gives CDR1 KGHDR, CDR2 SFDVKD. Between the trimmed V and J ends, which lost 2 bases and 4 bases, there was a span of 13 bases. CDR3 amino acids: CATSDSRDFSTGELFF. The CDR3 bases are TGTGCCACCAGTGATTCCCGGGACTTTAGCACCGGGGAGCTGTTTTTT.

The chain employs TRBV12-3 or TRBV12-4 and TRBJ2-1; 7 bases are a match to TRBD1. The trim removed 5 bases at V and 8 bases at J, leaving 15 bases unmatched. The CDR3 covers 16 residues. The CDR3 nucleotides read TGTGCCAGCAGTAACCGCAGGGGGAGATCCAGCTATGAGCAGTTCTTC. Translating it yields CASSNRRGRSSYEQFF.

This clonotype was found a few times. V usage is TRBV19 and J usage is TRBJ1-5; D is unresolved. Germline CDR1 LNHDA, CDR2 SQIVND (reference sequence). CDR3 size: 15 residues. V lost 6 bases, J lost 5 bases, and 17 bases lay in between. The CDR3: CASRDPGAKDQPQHF. In DNA, the CDR3 is TGTGCCAGTAGGGATCCAGGTGCTAAAGATCAGCCCCAGCATTTT.

V is TRBV5-5 and J is TRBJ2-1; TRBD1 matches 10 bases. Trimming cost V 0 bases and J 4 bases; bases outside gene matches: 1. The CDR3 contains 15 residues. Looked up from germline, CDR1 is SGHKS and CDR2 is YYEKEE (reference sequence). CDR3 in amino acids: CASSLEGQGYNEQFF. DNA of the CDR3: TGTGCCAGCAGCTTGGAGGGACAGGGGTACAATGAGCAGTTCTTC.

The rearrangement uses TRBV6-2 or TRBV6-3 and TRBJ2-1, with a weak D call TRBD2 (5 bases). The CDR3 covers 16 residues. Per germline, CDR1 MNHEY and CDR2 SVGEGT. Between the trimmed V and J ends, which lost 4 bases and 4 bases, there was a span of 17 bases. CDR3: CASSSPLGGPYNEQFF. The CDR3 region has the DNA TGTGCCAGCAGTTCACCTCTCGGCGGGCCATACAATGAGCAGTTCTTC.

The V gene is TRBV12-5, the J gene TRBJ1-2; 11 bases line up with TRBD1. CDR1 LGHNT and CDR2 FRNRAP come from the germline V gene. This CDR3 is built from 16 residues. V shed 0 bases and J 6 bases; nucleotides not matched to a gene: 6. CDR3 bases: TGTGCTAGTGGTTTGGTACTGGGACAGGGGGATAATGGCTACACCTTC. The encoded protein is CASGLVLGQGDNGYTF.

J is TRBJ2-1 and V is TRBV24-1; 7 bases align to TRBD2. Losses at the gene ends were 0 bases for V and 5 bases for J; bases not matched to a gene: 9. Germline V gives CDR1 KGHDR, CDR2 SFDVKD. This CDR3 comprises 17 residues. This chain's CDR3 is CATSDLEAGATHNEQFF. The CDR3 DNA is TGTGCCACCAGTGATTTGGAGGCGGGAGCAACCCACAATGAGCAGTTCTTC.

This chain joins TRBV7-9 and TRBJ2-7; 14 nucleotides match TRBD2. V was pared by 1 base and J by 4 bases, with 12 bases of the junction left unmatched. The CDR3 has 19 residues. The germline CDR1 and CDR2 sequences are SEHNR and FQNEAQ (reference sequence). The CDR3 region is CASSLELGLAGAFGYEQYF. For the CDR3, the DNA is TGTGCCAGCAGCTTAGAGTTGGGACTAGCGGGAGCGTTTGGATACGAGCAGTACTTC.

The chain links TRBV7-2 to TRBJ2-1; the match to TRBD2 covers 7 bases. Germline V gene sequence: CDR1 SGHTA, CDR2 FQGNSA. The V segment lost 2 bases and the J segment 1 base; nucleotides outside the gene matches: 5. This CDR3 spans 16 amino acids. The chain's CDR3 is CASSLSGGASYNEQFF. CDR3 sequence (DNA): TGTGCCAGCAGCTTATCGGGGGGAGCGTCCTACAATGAGCAGTTCTTC.

The chain recombines TRBV19 with TRBJ2-2; weak D call: TRBD2 (5 bases). CDR1 is LNHDA, CDR2 SQIVND, per germline (reference sequence). Deletions cut 2 bases from V and 6 bases from J, with 16 bases between. The CDR3 sequence is 16 residues long. The DNA for the CDR3 is TGTGCCAGTAGTATAAGGGAGCACCGTTTAGCCGGGGAGCTGTTTTTT. It translates to CASSIREHRLAGELFF.

This chain joins TRBV4-2 and TRBJ2-5; no firm D call. V gave up 1 base and J gave up 3 bases, with 12 bases separating them. The CDR3 length is 15 residues. Germline CDR1 is LGHNA and CDR2 is YNFKEQ. CDR3 amino acids: CASSQVEREEETQYF. CDR3 in DNA: TGTGCCAGCAGCCAAGTGGAGCGCGAGGAAGAGACCCAGTACTTC.

The rearrangement joins TRBV2 to TRBJ2-3; D not resolved. CDR3 size: 13 residues. The V and J ends lost 8 bases and 2 bases respectively, with 11 bases between them. The germline V gene encodes CDR1 SNHLY and CDR2 FYNNEI. Written as DNA, the CDR3 is TGTGCCAGCGGCATATTCACCACAGATACGCAGTATTTT. It codes for CASGIFTTDTQYF.

J is TRBJ2-7 and V is TRBV29-1; D may be TRBD1 or TRBD2 (5 bases each). From germline, CDR1 is SQVTM and CDR2 ANQGSEA. This CDR3 region has 12 residues. Trimming cost V 3 bases and J 6 bases, with 12 bases left between them. The CDR3 protein is CSVEAAGAEQYF. CDR3 bases: TGCAGCGTTGAGGCAGCCGGGGCCGAGCAGTACTTC.